Shown below are 32 T cell receptor beta chains from a single sample sequenced in a study of T-cell reconstitution after alpha-beta-depleted transplantation in children. Unique molecular identifiers were incorporated into the prepared TCRbeta library. TCRdb reanalysed the PCR reads using MiXCR and keeps one entry per CDR3 protein. The sample holds some 500,000 distinct CDR3 sequences, around 17% seen once. The sample consisted of PBMCs from the stem cell graft donor, taken from the stem cell graft. These TCRs come from a human donor who donated a stem cell graft to a child with acute lymphoblastic leukemia.

The chain combines TRBV4-2 with TRBJ1-1; possibly TRBD1 for D (6 bases). Trimming removed 4 bases at V and 1 base at J, with 13 bases between. Germline assignment: CDR1 LGHNA and CDR2 YNFKEQ. CDR3 length: 15 amino acids. The CDR3 bases are TGTGCCAGCAGCCCACGGGGGCACACGAACACTGAAGCTTTCTTT. It encodes CASSPRGHTNTEAFF.

This clonotype was seen a few times. This sequence joins TRBV15 and TRBJ1-1; no definite D call. The CDR3 has 17 residues. Germline CDR1 is LNHNV and CDR2 is YYDKDF (reference sequence). Trimming pared 0 bases from V and 2 bases from J, leaving 16 bases between. In DNA, the CDR3 is TGTGCCACCAGCAGAGATGTGCGGGTACCCCCTAACACTGAAGCTTTCTTT. Amino acid sequence: CATSRDVRVPPNTEAFF.

This clonotype has more than one count but fewer than ten. This rearrangement joins TRBV5-1 to TRBJ1-2; D remains unclear. This CDR3 spans 12 amino acids. V shed 5 bases and J shed 4 bases, with 9 bases lying between them. CDR1 is SGHRS and CDR2 is YFSETQ in the germline V gene. CDR3 protein: CASSREGYGYTF. CDR3 sequence (DNA): TGCGCCAGCAGTAGGGAGGGCTATGGCTACACCTTC. The entire variable domain, with the rest obtained from reference TRBV5-1 and TRBJ1-2, is as follows: KAGVTQTPRYLIKTRGQQVTLSCSPISGHRSVSWYQQTPGQGLQFLFEYFSETQRNKGNFPGRFSGRQFSNSRSEMNVSTLELGDSALYLCASSREGYGYTFGSGTRLTVV.

CDR3 region: CSVGRYQETQYF. In nucleotides, the CDR3 is TGCAGCGTTGGGAGGTACCAAGAGACCCAGTACTTC. The gene calls are TRBV29-1 and TRBJ2-5; possible D gene TRBD2, 5 bases. Germline values: CDR1 SQVTM, CDR2 ANQGSEA. Deletions cut 4 bases from V and 0 bases from J, with 6 bases between. The length of the CDR3 is 12 residues.

This chain connects TRBV30 to TRBJ1-5; D unresolved. Germline V gene data show CDR1 as GTSNPN and CDR2 as SVGIG (reference sequence). Trimming left V 2 bases short and J 3 bases short, with 11 bases between. The CDR3 extends over 14 amino acids. CDR3 in amino acids: CAWSKWGSNQPQHF. Here the CDR3 DNA reads TGTGCCTGGAGTAAATGGGGTTCCAATCAGCCCCAGCATTTT.

In this sample, this clonotype turned up many times. In nucleotides, the CDR3 is TGTGCCAGCAGTTGGGGGGCTGACAATCAGCCCCAGCATTTT. This gives the protein CASSWGADNQPQHF. V and J are TRBV27 and TRBJ1-5; TRBD1 might be the D (6 bases). The germline V gene encodes CDR1 MNHEY and CDR2 SMNVEV (reference sequence). The V and J ends lost 4 bases and 3 bases respectively, with 10 bases between them. The CDR3 consists of 14 residues.

Only a few counts were recorded for this clonotype. J is TRBJ2-7 and V is TRBV12-3 or TRBV12-4, with D maybe TRBD1 (6 bases). The CDR3 has 14 residues. Deletions cut 6 bases from V and 4 bases from J, with 16 bases between. This CDR3 reads CASSDTGMKYEQYF. Written as DNA, the CDR3 is TGTGCCAGCAGCGACACAGGGATGAAATACGAGCAGTACTTC.

The chain's CDR3 is CASSGTGWEAFF. CDR3 DNA: TGCGCCAGCAGTGGAACAGGGTGGGAAGCTTTCTTT. The chain employs TRBV10-2 and TRBJ1-1; D might be TRBD1 (6 bases). This CDR3 region has 12 residues. Trimming left V 4 bases short and J 8 bases short, with 11 bases between. Germline CDR1 is WSHSY and CDR2 is SAAADI.

This clonotype occurred many times. V is TRBV7-9 and J is TRBJ2-7; unclear D gene. V was clipped by 3 bases and J by 3 bases, with 6 bases between them. Germline CDR1 reads SEHNR; CDR2 reads FQNEAQ (reference sequence). This CDR3 spans 12 amino acids. The CDR3 here is CASSLDHYEQYF. The CDR3 nucleotides read TGTGCCAGCAGCTTGGACCACTACGAGCAGTACTTC. The whole variable domain, filled in from reference TRBV7-9 and TRBJ2-7, reads DTGVSQNPRHKITKRGQNVTFRCDPISEHNRLYWYRQTLGQGPEFLTYFQNEAQLEKSRLLSDRFSAERPKGSFSTLEIQRTEQGDSAMYLCASSLDHYEQYFGPGTRLTVT.

The rearrangement uses TRBV12-3 or TRBV12-4 and TRBJ2-5, with 8 bases aligning to TRBD1. Trimming cost V 6 bases and J 5 bases; bases outside gene matches: 5. CDR3 size: 13 residues. CDR3 DNA sequence: TGTGCCAGCAGCAGGGGGCGTCGGGAGACCCAGTACTTC. The encoded protein is CASSRGRRETQYF.

This clonotype was observed a few times. The gene calls are TRBV24-1 and TRBJ2-1, with unresolved D. Germline CDR1 is KGHDR and CDR2 is SFDVKD. V dropped 2 bases and J dropped 6 bases, with 1 base sitting between them. CDR3 size: 11 residues. CDR3 region: CATSDSNEQFF. CDR3 bases: TGTGCCACCAGTGATTCCAATGAGCAGTTCTTC.

The chain links TRBV20-1 to TRBJ2-1; the D gene is possibly TRBD1 (5 bases). Trimming removed 1 base from V and 0 bases from J, with 10 bases in between. Germline V gene lookup returns CDR1 DFQATT and CDR2 SNEGSKA (reference sequence). This CDR3 is 15 amino acids long. CDR3 loop: CSARAGAGSYNEQFF. The CDR3 DNA sequence: TGCAGTGCTAGAGCTGGGGCCGGCTCCTACAATGAGCAGTTCTTC.

The rearrangement links TRBV20-1 to TRBJ2-1, with D perhaps matching TRBD2 (6 bases). This CDR3 comprises 17 residues. In germline, CDR1 is DFQATT, CDR2 SNEGSKA (reference sequence). V lost 0 bases and J lost 6, with 21 bases in between. CDR3 residues: CSAREPLARRVVNEQFF. The CDR3 nucleotides are TGCAGTGCTAGAGAGCCACTAGCCCGACGTGTTGTCAATGAGCAGTTCTTC.

The gene calls are TRBV6-1 and TRBJ2-3; 9 bases are a match to TRBD2. Germline V gene data show CDR1 as MNHNS and CDR2 as SASEGT. V shed 7 bases, J shed 6 bases, and the junction held 11 bases outside the gene matches. The CDR3 runs 15 residues. The CDR3 loop reads CASNRAGGPYDTQYF. CDR3 DNA sequence: TGTGCCAGCAATAGGGCGGGAGGGCCCTATGATACGCAGTATTTT.

This clonotype showed up just a few times. The chain combines TRBV29-1 with TRBJ2-3; D is uncertain. This CDR3 comprises 15 residues. Between the trimmed V and J ends, which lost 3 bases and 2 bases, there was a span of 15 bases. Germline V lookup: CDR1 SQVTM, CDR2 ANQGSEA. The CDR3 is CSVEDGPRNTDTQYF. CDR3 coding DNA: TGCAGCGTTGAGGACGGGCCCCGAAACACAGATACGCAGTATTTT.

The chain links TRBV9 to TRBJ1-4; D is unclear. Trimming took off 0 bases at V and 1 base at J, with 13 bases between the two ends. This CDR3 is built from 17 residues. Germline V lookup: CDR1 SGDLS, CDR2 YYNGEE. DNA of the CDR3: TGTGCCAGCAGCGTAGCACCACTCCTTCGAACTAATGAAAAACTGTTTTTT. It translates to CASSVAPLLRTNEKLFF. Looking up the rest from reference TRBV9 and TRBJ1-4 gives the full variable domain: DSGVTQTPKHLITATGQRVTLRCSPRSGDLSVYWYQQSLDQGLQFLIQYYNGEERAKGNILERFSAQQFPDLHSELNLSSLELGDSALYFCASSVAPLLRTNEKLFFGSGTQLSVL.

Many counts were recorded for this clonotype. V is TRBV25-1 and J is TRBJ2-1; 9 bases agree with TRBD1. The CDR3 contains 15 residues. V shed 4 bases, J shed 6 bases, and the junction held 7 bases outside the gene matches. Germline-derived CDR1 and CDR2 are MGHDK and SYGVNS. In DNA form, the CDR3 reads TGTGCCAGCAGTGCTGGGACAGGGTCTGGCAATGAGCAGTTCTTC. This translates into CASSAGTGSGNEQFF. Complete variable domain (other parts from reference TRBV25-1 and TRBJ2-1): EADIYQTPRYLVIGTGKKITLECSQTMGHDKMYWYQQDPGMELHLIHYSYGVNSTEKGDLSSESTVSRIRTEHFPLTLESARPSHTSQYLCASSAGTGSGNEQFFGPGTRLTVL.

The CDR3 DNA is TGTGCCACCGGGGAAGGGGGGGACACCGGGGAGCTGTTTTTT. Translating gives CATGEGGDTGELFF. V is TRBV15 and J is TRBJ2-2; TRBD2 is a possible D gene (7 bases). V was clipped by 8 bases and J by 3 bases, with 13 bases between them. This CDR3 has 14 residues. CDR1 and CDR2 (germline): LNHNV, YYDKDF (reference sequence).

The chain has TRBV6-5 and TRBJ2-7; 8 positions agree with TRBD2. V lost 2 bases and J lost 4; bases outside the gene matches: 4. CDR1 is MNHEY, CDR2 SVGAGI, per germline. This CDR3 comprises 14 residues. CDR3 bases: TGTGCCAGCAGTTACCCAGGGACTAGATACGAGCAGTACTTC. It yields the protein CASSYPGTRYEQYF.

J is TRBJ2-7 and V is TRBV29-1; TRBD1 agrees at 8 bases. V lost 6 bases to trimming and J lost 3 bases; unmatched junction nucleotides: 4. The CDR3 runs to 12 residues. Germline CDR1 is SQVTM and CDR2 is ANQGSEA. CDR3 coding DNA: TGCAGCGTAAGCGACAGGGGCTACGAGCAGTACTTC. Its translation is CSVSDRGYEQYF.

The chain combines TRBV15 with TRBJ2-3, with TRBD2 identical over 13 bases. With 5 bases clipped from V and 5 bases from J, the junction kept 4 bases outside the gene matches. Germline V gives CDR1 LNHNV, CDR2 YYDKDF (reference sequence). CDR3 length: 15 residues. CDR3 coding DNA: TGTGCCACCAGCTCTCGACTAGCGGGGGGAGATACGCAGTATTTT. Encoded protein: CATSSRLAGGDTQYF.

The chain recombines TRBV6-2 or TRBV6-3 with TRBJ2-7; D call uncertain. This CDR3 has 16 residues. Trimming took 0 bases from V and 3 from J, leaving 15 bases between them. Germline assignment: CDR1 MNHEY and CDR2 SVGEGT. The CDR3 here is CASSYSIARQGYEQYF. CDR3 DNA: TGTGCCAGCAGTTACTCGATCGCGAGACAAGGCTACGAGCAGTACTTC.

The chain joins TRBV9 to TRBJ2-1; D call uncertain. This CDR3 has 14 residues. Trimming shortened V by 0 bases and J by 5 bases, and 9 bases separated the two germline ends. Germline V gene lookup returns CDR1 SGDLS and CDR2 YYNGEE. The chain's CDR3 is CASSVAGPNNEQFF. The DNA for the CDR3 is TGTGCCAGCAGCGTAGCAGGCCCTAACAATGAGCAGTTCTTC.

This clonotype has a count of ten or more. The chain couples TRBV27 to TRBJ2-1; D may correspond to TRBD1 or TRBD2 (5 bases each). Trimming removed 3 bases at V and 9 bases at J, with 24 bases between. Looked up from germline, CDR1 is MNHEY and CDR2 is SMNVEV (reference sequence). The CDR3 spans 17 residues. The CDR3 coding sequence is TGTGCCAGCAGTTTCGGGACCCGCGCATACAATGGCGGTGAGCAGTTCTTC. Protein: CASSFGTRAYNGGEQFF.

The chain has TRBV5-1 and TRBJ2-4, with D possibly called TRBD1 or TRBD2 (7 bases each). This CDR3 is 18 amino acids long. Germline assignment: CDR1 SGHRS and CDR2 YFSETQ. Between the trimmed V and J ends, which lost 0 bases and 8 bases, there was a span of 24 bases. The CDR3 spells CASSLEGASGTVLDIQYF. In DNA form, the CDR3 reads TGCGCCAGCAGCTTGGAGGGGGCGAGCGGGACGGTACTTGACATTCAGTACTTC.

V is TRBV27 and J is TRBJ2-6, with a weak D call TRBD1 (5 bases). Germline V gene data show CDR1 as MNHEY and CDR2 as SMNVEV (reference sequence). Trimming cost V 4 bases and J 1 base, with 11 bases left between them. The CDR3 is 16 amino acids. Here the CDR3 DNA reads TGTGCCAGCAGTTCACGACAGTATTCTGGGGCCAACGTCCTGACTTTC. As protein: CASSSRQYSGANVLTF.

This clonotype was observed once. At one boundary the junction diverges from the germline segment, which might be a read error. The genes are TRBV20-1 and TRBJ2-1; 12 bases map to TRBD2. The CDR3 spans 14 residues. Germline CDR1 is DFQATT and CDR2 is SNEGSKA (reference sequence). Here the CDR3 DNA reads TGCAGTGCTCAGACTAGCGGGAGACTCAATGACCAGTTCTTC. It specifies CSAQTSGRLNDQFF.

This clonotype occurred a few times. The J gene is TRBJ2-7, the V gene TRBV29-1, with 9 bases that match TRBD1. J gave up 7 bases and V 0 bases, and 7 bases lay outside the gene matches. Germline V gene lookup returns CDR1 SQVTM and CDR2 ANQGSEA. The CDR3 totals 14 residues. The CDR3 protein is CSVEDSGQGTEQYF. DNA for the CDR3: TGCAGCGTTGAAGATTCCGGACAGGGGACAGAGCAGTACTTC.

The V call is TRBV3-1, the J call TRBJ2-3; the D gene is possibly TRBD2 (5 bases). V was clipped by 4 bases and J by 4 bases, with 18 bases between them. The CDR3 spans 16 residues. From germline, CDR1 is LGHDT and CDR2 YNNKEL (reference sequence). The CDR3 here is CASSRGSTHLPDTQYF. CDR3 DNA: TGTGCCAGCAGCCGCGGGTCTACCCACCTCCCAGATACGCAGTATTTT.

This clonotype was detected only a few times. The CDR3 spells CASSQADRSSTDTQYF. In nucleotides, the CDR3 is TGCGCCAGCAGCCAAGCCGACAGATCTAGCACAGATACGCAGTATTTT. The V gene is TRBV4-1, the J gene TRBJ2-3, with a tentative D call TRBD1 (5 bases). Trimming removed 1 base at V and 0 bases at J, with 11 bases between. CDR3 length: 16 amino acids. Per the germline V gene, CDR1 is MGHRA and CDR2 is YSYEKL.

This chain uses TRBV20-1 with TRBJ2-7, with 7 bases that match TRBD2. V was pared by 3 bases and J by 1 base, with 9 bases of the junction left unmatched. This CDR3 contains 15 residues. The germline V gene encodes CDR1 DFQATT and CDR2 SNEGSKA (reference sequence). The CDR3: CSASFGGRRSYEQYF. The DNA of the CDR3 is TGCAGTGCTAGTTTTGGCGGGAGACGTTCCTACGAGCAGTACTTC.

The chain links TRBV11-2 to TRBJ2-7; no firm D call. V lost 10 bases and J 5 bases, leaving 12 bases between the germline ends. Germline CDR1 and CDR2: SGHAT and FQNNGV. This CDR3 comprises 11 residues. For the CDR3, the DNA is TGTGCCACGTCCCGCAGGAACGAGCAGTACTTC. Its translation: CATSRRNEQYF.